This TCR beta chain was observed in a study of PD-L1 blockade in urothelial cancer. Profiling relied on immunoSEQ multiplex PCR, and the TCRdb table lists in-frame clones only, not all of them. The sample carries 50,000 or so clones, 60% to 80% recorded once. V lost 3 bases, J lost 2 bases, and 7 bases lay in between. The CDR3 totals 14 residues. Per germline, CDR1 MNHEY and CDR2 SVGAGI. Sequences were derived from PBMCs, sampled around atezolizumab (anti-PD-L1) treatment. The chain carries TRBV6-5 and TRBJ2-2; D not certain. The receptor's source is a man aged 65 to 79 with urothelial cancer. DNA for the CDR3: TGTGCCAGCAGTTATGGCGGAAACACCGGGGAGCTGTTTTTT. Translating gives CASSYGGNTGELFF.